This TCR beta chain came from a study of identical twins. Study results and limitations: When twins shared out-of-frame alpha sequences, those sequences had excess low generation probability.

Comment on this clonotype: Its antigen is not known.

V was cut by 2 bases and J by 5 bases, with 7 bases left in between. The CDR3 totals 13 residues. CDR1 and CDR2 from the germline V gene are SNHLY and FYNNEI. Using its own MiXCR run on the 5' RACE reads, TCRdb lists one record per CDR3 protein. The repertoire holds hundreds of thousands of distinct CDR3 sequences, with around 8.6% as singletons. The data also belong to a second study, concerning yellow fever vaccine responses in identical twins.

The gene calls are TRBV2 and TRBJ2-1; D unresolved. The sequencing input was PBMCs. This sequence originates from a woman under 30 in good health. CDR3 region: CASSEFANNEQFF. DNA for the CDR3: TGTGCCAGCAGTGAATTTGCGAACAATGAGCAGTTCTTC.